This passage covers 19 T cell receptor beta chains from one sample sequenced in a study of blood T cell repertoires in COVID-19. The repertoire was sequenced with immunoSEQ multiplex PCR; TCRdb's copy has only in-frame clones and lacks some. This table holds tens of thousands of clones, about 86% found once. The sequencing sample was made of peripheral blood. The receptors derive from a man aged 50 or older with active COVID-19.

The chain employs TRBV27 and TRBJ1-4, with TRBD1 identical over 8 bases. CDR3 length: 15 amino acids. V was pared by 6 bases and J by 7 bases, with 10 bases of the junction left unmatched. The V gene's germline CDR1 is MNHEY and CDR2 SMNVEV (reference sequence). CDR3 nucleotides: TGTGCCAGCAGGAGCGGGACAGGTCGGGGTGAAAAACTGTTTTTT. Protein: CASRSGTGRGEKLFF. Using reference TRBV27 and TRBJ1-4 for the parts outside the CDR3, the full variable domain is EAQVTQNPRYLITVTGKKLTVTCSQNMNHEYMSWYRQDPGLGLRQIYYSMNVEVTDKGDVPEGYKVSRKEKRNFPLILESPSPNQTSLYFCASRSGTGRGEKLFFGSGTQLSVL.

Only one count was recorded for this clone. The chain links TRBV5-3 to TRBJ2-3; TRBD2 matches 8 bases. TRBV5-3 is an ORF for which the function is uncertain. CDR3 length: 16 amino acids. With 6 bases clipped from V and 2 bases from J, the junction kept 11 bases outside the gene matches. DNA for the CDR3: TGTGCCAGAAACCCCATGAGCGGGAGAGACACAGATACGCAGTATTTT. This translates into CARNPMSGRDTDTQYF.

In its sample, this clone was seen once. The chain has TRBV4-1 and TRBJ2-4; D might be TRBD1 (6 bases). The CDR3 loop spans 15 amino acids. Trimming pared 2 bases from V and 5 bases from J, leaving 13 bases between. Looked up from germline, CDR1 is MGHRA and CDR2 is YSYEKL. CDR3 coding DNA: TGCGCCAGCAGCCAAAACGACAGGACTCAAAACATTCAGTACTTC. Translation: CASSQNDRTQNIQYF.

The V call is TRBV7-2, the J call TRBJ1-2; D may be TRBD1 (5 bases). CDR3 length equals 13 residues. V lost 3 bases to trimming and J lost 7 bases, with 12 bases between them. CDR1 is SGHTA, CDR2 FQGNSA, per germline. The CDR3 region is CASSFGGESGYTF. The CDR3 DNA follows: TGTGCCAGCAGCTTTGGAGGGGAGTCTGGCTACACCTTC.

This chain uses TRBV5-1 with TRBJ2-1; 10 positions match TRBD2. The germline gives CDR1 SGHRS, CDR2 YFSETQ. The CDR3 is 15 residues long. J gave up 1 base and V 4 bases, and 2 bases lay outside the gene matches. DNA for the CDR3: TGCGCCAGCAGCCCTAGCGGGGGATCCTACAATGAGCAGTTCTTC. Its translation: CASSPSGGSYNEQFF. The full variable domain, in which reference TRBV5-1 and TRBJ2-1 provide the parts outside the CDR3, is KAGVTQTPRYLIKTRGQQVTLSCSPISGHRSVSWYQQTPGQGLQFLFEYFSETQRNKGNFPGRFSGRQFSNSRSEMNVSTLELGDSALYLCASSPSGGSYNEQFFGPGTRLTVL.

This clone was seen just once. This chain links TRBV27 with TRBJ2-1; D is perhaps TRBD2 (6 bases). There are 15 residues in the CDR3. Germline CDR1 is MNHEY and CDR2 is SMNVEV (reference sequence). The V end lost 4 bases, the J end lost 8 bases, and 18 bases lay between the germline ends. CDR3 loop: CASSSGRGVVYEQFF. In DNA form, the CDR3 reads TGTGCCAGCAGTTCAGGTCGCGGGGTAGTGTATGAGCAGTTCTTC.

This clone showed up just a few times. V is TRBV24-1 and J is TRBJ2-2; 7 bases fit TRBD1. The CDR3 covers 16 residues. Germline CDR1 KGHDR, CDR2 SFDVKD. With V trimmed by 2 bases and J by 1 base, 3 bases remained unmatched. The CDR3 spells CATSDSRQGNTGELFF. CDR3 coding DNA: TGTGCCACCAGTGATTCCAGACAGGGGAACACCGGGGAGCTGTTTTTT.

The chain has TRBV2 and TRBJ1-2; perhaps TRBD1 as D (6 bases). The V and J ends lost 3 bases and 0 bases respectively, with 17 bases between them. Germline CDR1 reads SNHLY; CDR2 reads FYNNEI. This CDR3 spans 17 amino acids. CDR3 loop: CASSERLGTNSNYGYTF. The CDR3, as DNA: TGTGCCAGCAGTGAGCGTTTAGGGACAAATTCTAACTATGGCTACACCTTC.

The chain recombines TRBV3-1 (or the pseudogene TRBV3-2) with TRBJ1-1, with 9 bases lining up with TRBD1. This CDR3 region has 14 residues. Germline V gives CDR1 LGHDT, CDR2 YNNKEL (reference sequence). The trim removed 4 bases at V and 5 bases at J, leaving 5 bases unmatched. This CDR3 is CASSLDRGRTEAFF. CDR3 nucleotides: TGTGCCAGCAGCCTGGACAGGGGAAGGACTGAAGCTTTCTTT.

This chain uses TRBV10-2 with TRBJ2-7, with D unresolved. The ends were cut back, 2 bases at V and 3 bases at J, with 5 bases in the middle. This CDR3 is built from 12 residues. Germline loops: CDR1 WSHSY, CDR2 SAAADI. The CDR3 is CASSETGYEQYV. The CDR3 DNA sequence: TGCGCCAGCAGTGAGACTGGCTACGAGCAGTACGTC.

The chain recombines TRBV19 with TRBJ2-3, with D tentatively TRBD1 (5 bases). V lost 5 bases and J lost 0, with 12 bases in between. CDR3 length: 15 amino acids. Looked up from germline, CDR1 is LNHDA and CDR2 is SQIVND (reference sequence). The CDR3 region is CASSLDTRSTDTQYF. The CDR3 bases are TGTGCCAGTAGTTTGGACACTCGAAGCACAGATACGCAGTATTTT.

The J gene is TRBJ1-5, the V gene TRBV19, with a possible D match to TRBD1 (6 bases). With 1 base removed from V and 5 bases from J, the gap between germline ends came to 15 bases. The germline V gene has CDR1 LNHDA and CDR2 SQIVND (reference sequence). The CDR3 totals 16 residues. The CDR3 spells CASSIGLDRYYQPQHF. The CDR3 DNA is TGTGCCAGTAGTATAGGGCTGGACAGATATTATCAGCCCCAGCATTTT.

This sequence joins TRBV5-1 and TRBJ1-4, with TRBD1 identical over 7 bases. CDR1 is SGHRS, CDR2 YFSETQ, per germline. The length of the CDR3 is 17 residues. After removal of 2 bases from V and 0 bases from J, the junction contained 7 bases not matched to a gene. For the CDR3, the DNA is TGCGCCAGCAGCTTACAGGGGTTTCGTGCAACTAATGAAAAACTGTTTTTT. This sequence encodes CASSLQGFRATNEKLFF.

The chain carries TRBV7-9 and TRBJ1-3; possible D gene TRBD1, 5 bases. From germline, CDR1 is SEHNR and CDR2 FQNEAQ (reference sequence). This CDR3 contains 15 residues. Trimming left V 1 base short and J 1 base short, with 8 bases between. The CDR3 bases are TGTGCCAGCAGCTTAGGTCCAGGGTCTGGAAACACCATATATTTT. Amino acid sequence: CASSLGPGSGNTIYF. Full variable domain (rest looked up from reference TRBV7-9 and TRBJ1-3): DTGVSQNPRHKITKRGQNVTFRCDPISEHNRLYWYRQTLGQGPEFLTYFQNEAQLEKSRLLSDRFSAERPKGSFSTLEIQRTEQGDSAMYLCASSLGPGSGNTIYFGEGSWLTVV.

This chain connects TRBV7-9 to TRBJ2-2, with D maybe TRBD2 (6 bases). Germline CDR1 and CDR2: SEHNR and FQNEAQ (reference sequence). The CDR3 has 13 residues. With 5 bases removed from V and 5 bases from J, the gap between germline ends came to 9 bases. CDR3 coding DNA: TGTGCCAGCAGCCGTGGGACTACCGGGGAGCTGTTTTTT. It encodes CASSRGTTGELFF.

The rearrangement joins TRBV14 to TRBJ1-1; 7 bases align to TRBD1. Germline V gene lookup returns CDR1 SGHDN and CDR2 FVKESK. V lost 0 bases, J lost 2 bases, and 12 bases stayed unmatched. This CDR3 contains 18 residues. CDR3 protein: CASSQDWGRYRGNTEAFF. CDR3 DNA: TGTGCCAGCAGCCAAGATTGGGGTCGTTACAGGGGAAACACTGAAGCTTTCTTT.

J is TRBJ2-3 and V is TRBV30; 8 nucleotides line up with TRBD2. Germline V gives CDR1 GTSNPN, CDR2 SVGIG (reference sequence). Unmatched junction bases numbered 4, after V lost 7 bases and J lost 10 bases. The CDR3 is 10 amino acids. For the CDR3, the DNA is TGTGCCTTGAGCGGGAGCTCGCAGTATTTT. It encodes CALSGSSQYF.

V and J are TRBV24-1 and TRBJ1-5, with TRBD1 as a possible D gene (5 bases). CDR3 length: 17 residues. Germline V gene lookup returns CDR1 KGHDR and CDR2 SFDVKD. Between the trimmed V and J ends, which lost 4 bases and 0 bases, there was a span of 15 bases. CDR3: CATSDPSVGGSNQPQHF. CDR3 bases: TGTGCCACCAGTGACCCTTCCGTGGGGGGTAGCAATCAGCCCCAGCATTTT.

The chain's CDR3 is CASSAPERGYGYTF. The DNA of the CDR3 is TGTGCCAGTAGTGCCCCGGAACGGGGCTATGGCTACACCTTC. The rearrangement joins TRBV19 to TRBJ1-2; no clear D gene. Germline CDR1 is LNHDA and CDR2 is SQIVND (reference sequence). Trimming took off 5 bases at V and 4 bases at J, with 14 bases between the two ends. The CDR3 runs 14 residues.